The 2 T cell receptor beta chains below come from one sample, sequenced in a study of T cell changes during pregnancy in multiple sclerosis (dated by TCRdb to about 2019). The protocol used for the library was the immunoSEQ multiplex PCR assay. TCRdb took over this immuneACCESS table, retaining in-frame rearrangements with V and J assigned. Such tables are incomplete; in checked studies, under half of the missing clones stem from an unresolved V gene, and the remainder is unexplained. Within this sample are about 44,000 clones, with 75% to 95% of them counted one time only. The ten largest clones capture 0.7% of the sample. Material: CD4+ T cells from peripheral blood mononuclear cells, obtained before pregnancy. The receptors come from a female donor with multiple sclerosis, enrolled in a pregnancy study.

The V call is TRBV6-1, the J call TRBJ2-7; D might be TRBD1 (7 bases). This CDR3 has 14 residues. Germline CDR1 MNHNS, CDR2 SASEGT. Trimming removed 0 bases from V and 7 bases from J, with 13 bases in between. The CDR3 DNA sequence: TGTGCCAGCAGTGAAGCGAGGGACAGCGGGGAGCAGTACTTC. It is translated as CASSEARDSGEQYF.

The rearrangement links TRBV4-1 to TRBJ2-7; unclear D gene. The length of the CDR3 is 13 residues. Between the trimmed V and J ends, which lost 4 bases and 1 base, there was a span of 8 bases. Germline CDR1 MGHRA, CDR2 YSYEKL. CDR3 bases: TGCGCCAGCAGCCCATCTAGATCCTACGAGCAGTACTTC. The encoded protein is CASSPSRSYEQYF.